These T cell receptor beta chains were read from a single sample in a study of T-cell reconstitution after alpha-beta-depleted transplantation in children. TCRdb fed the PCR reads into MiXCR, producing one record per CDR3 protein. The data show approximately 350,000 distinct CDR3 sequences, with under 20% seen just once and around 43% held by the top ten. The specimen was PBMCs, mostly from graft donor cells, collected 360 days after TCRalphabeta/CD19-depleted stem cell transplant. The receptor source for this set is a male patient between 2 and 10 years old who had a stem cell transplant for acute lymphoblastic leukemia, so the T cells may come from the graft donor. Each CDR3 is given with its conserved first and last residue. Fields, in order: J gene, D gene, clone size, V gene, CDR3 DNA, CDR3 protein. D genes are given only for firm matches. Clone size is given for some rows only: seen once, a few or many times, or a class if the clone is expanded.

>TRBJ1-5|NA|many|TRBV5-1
TGCGCCAGCAGCTTGACCGGGGCTGCCAATCAGCCCCAGCATTTT
CASSLTGAANQPQHF
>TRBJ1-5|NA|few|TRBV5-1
TGCGCCAGCAGGGGAGGGCAGAATCAGCCCCAGCATTTT
CASRGGQNQPQHF
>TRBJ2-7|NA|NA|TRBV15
TGTGCCACCAGCAGAGATCCGGGACTCGAGCAGTACTTC
CATSRDPGLEQYF
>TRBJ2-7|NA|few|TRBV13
TGTGCCAGCAGCTTTTGGGAAGCCGAGCAGTACTTC
CASSFWEAEQYF
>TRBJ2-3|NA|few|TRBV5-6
TGTGCCAGCAGCGATCTAGGCGTCCCTAGCACAGATACGCAGTATTTT
CASSDLGVPSTDTQYF
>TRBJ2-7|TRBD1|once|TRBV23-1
TGCGCCAGCAGTCAACTTTTGACAGGGGGCCTCTACGAGCAGTACTTC
CASSQLLTGGLYEQYF
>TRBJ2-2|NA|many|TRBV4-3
TGCGCCAGCAGCCAACTGGCAATATTGAACACCGGGGAGCTGTTTTTT
CASSQLAILNTGELFF
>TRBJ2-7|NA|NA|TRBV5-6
TGTGCCAGCAGCTTGGAGGGGGAACCCTACGAGCAGTACTTC
CASSLEGEPYEQYF
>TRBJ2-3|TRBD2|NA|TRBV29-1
TGCAGCATAGACTGGCCGGGAGGCGCGGACACAGATACGCAGTATTTT
CSIDWPGGADTDTQYF
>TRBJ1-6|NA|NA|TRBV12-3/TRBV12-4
TGTGCCAGCAGTTTGGCCTCGGGGACACCCCTCCACTTT
CASSLASGTPLHF
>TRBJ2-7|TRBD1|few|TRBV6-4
TGTGCCAGCACTGACTCCGGGACAGGGGCCCCCCACGAGCAGTACTTC
CASTDSGTGAPHEQYF
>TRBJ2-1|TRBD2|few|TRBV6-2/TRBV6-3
TGTGCCAGCAGTTTCGAGACTAGCGGGAGCGATGAGCAGTTCTTC
CASSFETSGSDEQFF
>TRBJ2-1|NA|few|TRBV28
TGTGCCAGCAGCCCCGTCAGGACCTCCTACAATGAGCAGTTCTTC
CASSPVRTSYNEQFF
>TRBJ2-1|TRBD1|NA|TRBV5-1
TGCGCCAGCAGCTGGACAGGGGGCATGGAGCAGTTCTTC
CASSWTGGMEQFF
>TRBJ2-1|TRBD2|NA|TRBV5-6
TGTGCCAGCAGCTTGGCTGGGCTAGCGGGAGGAAGGGATGAGCAGTTCTTC
CASSLAGLAGGRDEQFF
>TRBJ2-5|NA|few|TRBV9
TGTGCCAGCAGCGCAACGTTTGGAGAGACCCAGTACTTC
CASSATFGETQYF
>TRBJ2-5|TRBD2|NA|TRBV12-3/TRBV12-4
TGTGCCAGCAGTCCCATACTAGCGGGAGTGGAGACCCAGTACTTC
CASSPILAGVETQYF
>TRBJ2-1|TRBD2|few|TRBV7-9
TGTGCCAGCAGCCAGGGACTAGAGCAGTTCTTC
CASSQGLEQFF
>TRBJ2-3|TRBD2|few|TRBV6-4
TGTGCCAGCATAGCGGGAGGGCCCACAGATACGCAGTATTTT
CASIAGGPTDTQYF
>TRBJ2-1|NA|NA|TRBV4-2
TGTGCCAGCAGCCGCCCAAACACGGGGAATGAGCAGTTCTTC
CASSRPNTGNEQFF
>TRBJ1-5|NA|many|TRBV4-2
TGTGCCAGCAGCCAAGGATCCGCGGAGCCCCAGCATTTT
CASSQGSAEPQHF
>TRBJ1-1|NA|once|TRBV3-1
TGTGCCAGCAGCCAAGTGTCCCGGAACACTGAATCTTTCTTT
CASSQVSRNTESFF
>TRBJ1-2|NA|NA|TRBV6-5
TGTGCCAGCAGTTACAATGGTGCTGGCTACACCTTC
CASSYNGAGYTF
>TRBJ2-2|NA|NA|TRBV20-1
TGCAGTGCTATAGATGCCCCAAACACCGGGGAGCTGTTTTTT
CSAIDAPNTGELFF
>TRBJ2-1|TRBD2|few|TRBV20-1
TGCAGTGCTAGAGTTCTAGCGGGAGCGGTTGAGCAGTTCTTC
CSARVLAGAVEQFF
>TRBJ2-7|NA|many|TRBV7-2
TGTGCCAGCAGCTTAGCGGGGGTGACGCAGTACTTC
CASSLAGVTQYF